Each of the 4 T cell receptor beta chains below was sequenced from the same sample in a study of blood T cell repertoires in COVID-19. Profiled with immunoSEQ multiplex PCR; TCRdb holds only in-frame clones, not every one. The data contain hundreds of thousands of clones, 84% of them singletons. Sequencing was carried out using peripheral blood. The receptors were gathered from a woman aged 80 or older with active or convalescent COVID-19.

The genes are TRBV3-1 (or the pseudogene TRBV3-2) and TRBJ2-3; 14 bases match TRBD2. The CDR3 has 16 amino acids. Per germline, CDR1 LGHDT and CDR2 YNNKEL (reference sequence). V shed 4 bases and J 5 bases; nucleotides not matched to a gene: 5. The CDR3 sequence: CASSLGTSGGRDTQYF. The CDR3 coding sequence is TGTGCCAGCAGCCTCGGGACTAGCGGGGGTAGAGATACGCAGTATTTT.

This clone was observed a handful of times. This sequence joins TRBV19 and TRBJ1-3; D perhaps matches TRBD1 (6 bases). Germline V lookup: CDR1 LNHDA, CDR2 SQIVND (reference sequence). The CDR3 contains 16 residues. Trimming removed 3 bases at V and 0 bases at J, with 12 bases between. The chain's CDR3 is CASSIRQTGSGNTIYF. As DNA, the CDR3 is TGTGCCAGTAGTATCCGACAGACAGGCTCTGGAAACACCATATATTTT. The full variable domain, in which reference TRBV19 and TRBJ1-3 provide the parts outside the CDR3, is DGGITQSPKYLFRKEGQNVTLSCEQNLNHDAMYWYRQDPGQGLRLIYYSQIVNDFQKGDIAEGYSVSREKKESFPLTVTSAQKNPTAFYLCASSIRQTGSGNTIYFGEGSWLTVV.

This clone was seen just once. The chain has TRBV4-1 and TRBJ2-5, with 13 bases fitting TRBD2. V shed 3 bases and J 1 base; nucleotides not matched to a gene: 5. The germline V gene encodes CDR1 MGHRA and CDR2 YSYEKL. The CDR3 runs to 17 residues. CDR3 sequence: CASSQSTSGGAQETQYF. The CDR3 DNA is TGCGCCAGCAGCCAGTCAACTAGCGGGGGGGCCCAAGAGACCCAGTACTTC.

The chain is built from TRBV6-5 and TRBJ2-6; D is unclear. The CDR3 covers 15 residues. V was clipped by 0 bases and J by 2 bases, with 5 bases between them. Germline V gene data show CDR1 as MNHEY and CDR2 as SVGAGI. CDR3 sequence (DNA): TGTGCCAGCAGTTACTCAGCTACTGGGGCCAACGTCCTGACTTTC. It codes for CASSYSATGANVLTF.